These 23 T cell receptor beta chains originate from one sample sequenced in a study of blood T cell repertoires in COVID-19. Repertoires were generated with immunoSEQ multiplex PCR, while TCRdb's copy carries only in-frame clones and drops some. Among 200,000 to 250,000 clones listed, 87% were seen once. The sample was peripheral blood. The source is a woman under 30 who had recovered from COVID-19.

The rearrangement uses TRBV7-3 and TRBJ2-6; the D gene is possibly TRBD2 (6 bases). V was shortened by 4 bases and J by 0 bases, with 13 bases between the two germline ends. CDR1 SGHTA and CDR2 FQGTGA come from the germline V gene. The CDR3 has 17 residues. The CDR3 coding sequence is TGTGCCAGCAGCTCCCTAACACTAGCCTCTGGGGCCAACGTCCTGACTTTC. Translated, it gives CASSSLTLASGANVLTF.

The chain recombines TRBV13 with TRBJ1-2; the match to TRBD1 covers 8 bases. V dropped 4 bases and J dropped 3; count of bases not matched to a gene: 7. Germline CDR1 and CDR2: PRHDT and FYEKMQ (reference sequence). CDR3 length: 15 amino acids. The CDR3, as DNA: TGTGCCAGCAGCTCCCCGACGGACAGGGACTATGGCTACACCTTC. Translation: CASSSPTDRDYGYTF.

The J gene is TRBJ2-5, the V gene TRBV25-1; the D gene is possibly TRBD2 (5 bases). Germline CDR1 reads MGHDK; CDR2 reads SYGVNS. The CDR3 is 14 residues long. V lost 5 bases and J 2 bases, leaving 12 bases between the germline ends. The chain's CDR3 is CASSSSGPQETQYF. CDR3 coding DNA: TGTGCCAGCAGTTCAAGCGGACCACAAGAGACCCAGTACTTC.

CDR3 loop: CASSSNGRDYKITDTQYF. CDR3 coding DNA: TGTGCCAGCAGTTCCAATGGCCGGGACTACAAGATCACAGATACGCAGTATTTT. The V gene is TRBV27, the J gene TRBJ2-3; TRBD2 agrees at 7 bases. V gave up 4 bases and J gave up 2 bases; unmatched junction bases: 15. CDR3 size: 18 residues. In germline, CDR1 is MNHEY, CDR2 SMNVEV (reference sequence).

The chain carries TRBV12-3 or TRBV12-4 and TRBJ1-1; TRBD1 is a possible D gene (5 bases). The CDR3 totals 13 residues. Trimming removed 2 bases at V and 5 bases at J, with 9 bases between. CDR3 sequence (DNA): TGTGCCAGCAGTTTATCAGGGTATACTGAAGCTTTCTTT. Translating gives CASSLSGYTEAFF.

The rearrangement links TRBV30 to TRBJ2-3; 9 nucleotides line up with TRBD1. Looked up from germline, CDR1 is GTSNPN and CDR2 is SVGIG (reference sequence). V gave up 5 bases and J gave up 4 bases; unmatched junction bases: 7. The CDR3 spans 14 residues. For the CDR3, the DNA is TGTGCCTGGGGACAGGGGAGTGTTTCAGATACGCAGTATTTT. Translated, it gives CAWGQGSVSDTQYF.

The J gene is TRBJ2-5, the V gene TRBV24-1, with D possibly being TRBD1 (6 bases). Germline V gives CDR1 KGHDR, CDR2 SFDVKD. The CDR3 runs to 13 residues. Deletions cut 2 bases from V and 5 bases from J, with 8 bases between. DNA for the CDR3: TGTGCCACCAGTGATTCAGGGGTGGAGACCCAGTACTTC. Its translation is CATSDSGVETQYF.

The chain uses TRBV20-1 and TRBJ1-2; D unclear. This CDR3 has 10 residues. The germline V gene encodes CDR1 DFQATT and CDR2 SNEGSKA (reference sequence). Trimming took 1 base from V and 7 from J, leaving 4 bases between them. CDR3 bases: TGCAGTGCTAGAGCAGGTGGCTACACCTTC. This sequence encodes CSARAGGYTF.

The V gene is TRBV5-1, the J gene TRBJ1-1; no clear D gene. Deletions cut 3 bases from V and 1 base from J, with 10 bases between. Germline CDR1 is SGHRS and CDR2 is YFSETQ. The CDR3 is 14 amino acids. The DNA for the CDR3 is TGCGCCAGCAGCTACTCCGCCCGGAACACTGAAGCTTTCTTT. This encodes CASSYSARNTEAFF. Together with reference TRBV5-1 and TRBJ1-1, the CDR3 gives the full variable domain: KAGVTQTPRYLIKTRGQQVTLSCSPISGHRSVSWYQQTPGQGLQFLFEYFSETQRNKGNFPGRFSGRQFSNSRSEMNVSTLELGDSALYLCASSYSARNTEAFFGQGTRLTVV.

The CDR3 here is CASSQEMVAGGGIDTQYF. The CDR3 DNA is TGTGCCAGCAGCCAAGAAATGGTAGCGGGAGGCGGGATAGATACGCAGTATTTT. The gene calls are TRBV3-1 (or the pseudogene TRBV3-2) and TRBJ2-3, with TRBD2 matching 10 bases. This CDR3 is 18 amino acids long. V was clipped by 0 bases and J by 5 bases; unmatched bases: 11. CDR1 is LGHDT and CDR2 is YNNKEL in the germline V gene (reference sequence).

The V gene is TRBV5-4, the J gene TRBJ1-2, with D perhaps TRBD1 (5 bases). CDR1 is SGHNT, CDR2 YYREEE, per germline (reference sequence). Deletions cut 0 bases from V and 2 bases from J, with 14 bases between. This CDR3 is 16 amino acids long. CDR3 sequence reads: CASSLAIWQGNYGYTF. CDR3 nucleotides: TGTGCCAGCAGCTTGGCGATTTGGCAGGGCAACTATGGCTACACCTTC.

The chain joins TRBV15 to TRBJ2-5, with unresolved D. Germline V lookup: CDR1 LNHNV, CDR2 YYDKDF (reference sequence). The V end was cut by 0 bases, the J end by 5 bases, with 10 bases between. This CDR3 contains 14 residues. As DNA, the CDR3 is TGTGCCACCAGCAGAGAGACCCTCAGGGAGACCCAGTACTTC. Translation: CATSRETLRETQYF.

The chain carries TRBV7-2 and TRBJ1-4, with no clear D. The germline gives CDR1 SGHTA, CDR2 FQGNSA. Trimming removed 1 base from V and 8 bases from J, with 5 bases in between. This CDR3 contains 12 residues. This chain's CDR3 is CASSLGGEKLFF. CDR3 DNA sequence: TGTGCCAGCAGCTTAGGAGGAGAAAAACTGTTTTTT.

The chain recombines TRBV4-2 with TRBJ2-1; TRBD2 might be the D (6 bases). Germline CDR1 and CDR2: LGHNA and YNFKEQ. Trimming took 4 bases from V and 3 from J, leaving 25 bases between them. This CDR3 has 19 residues. The CDR3 sequence is CASSPEPEGTGGVYNEQFF. The CDR3 coding sequence is TGTGCCAGCAGCCCCGAACCCGAAGGGACCGGGGGAGTCTACAATGAGCAGTTCTTC.

This chain links TRBV25-1 with TRBJ1-2, with a possible D match to TRBD1 (6 bases). This CDR3 has 15 amino acids. Trimming stripped 3 bases from V and 0 bases from J, with 11 bases between. Per germline, CDR1 MGHDK and CDR2 SYGVNS. The CDR3 DNA sequence: TGTGCCAGCAGTGATACTCCAGGGGCTAACTATGGCTACACCTTC. Its protein product is CASSDTPGANYGYTF.

This clone showed up just once. V and J are TRBV24-1 and TRBJ2-1; D might be TRBD2 (6 bases). Trimming removed 4 bases at V and 7 bases at J, with 25 bases between. The CDR3 sequence is 18 residues long. Germline loops: CDR1 KGHDR, CDR2 SFDVKD. This chain's CDR3 is CATSDRILGGGSINEQFF. The CDR3 DNA reads TGTGCCACCAGTGACCGGATTTTGGGGGGAGGCTCTATAAATGAGCAGTTCTTC.

This clone was detected only once. The rearrangement uses TRBV10-3 and TRBJ1-1; D is undetermined. Trimming shortened V by 6 bases and J by 0 bases, and 14 bases separated the two germline ends. Germline CDR1 reads ENHRY; CDR2 reads SYGVKD. The CDR3 extends over 15 amino acids. The CDR3 DNA sequence: TGTGCCATCAGCCTAGCCGACACAGTGAACACTGAAGCTTTCTTT. It is translated as CAISLADTVNTEAFF.

In nucleotides, the CDR3 is TGTGCCAGCAGTGAAGAGTTCGCGTCGGACAGGCAGGTGCTCATCTATGGCTACACCTTC. It translates to CASSEEFASDRQVLIYGYTF. V is TRBV2 and J is TRBJ1-2, with 7 bases fitting TRBD1. V trimming: 1 base; J trimming: 4 bases; junction bases outside the gene matches: 21. Germline assignment: CDR1 SNHLY and CDR2 FYNNEI. The CDR3 length is 20 residues.

The chain combines TRBV30 with TRBJ1-1; 9 bases are a match to TRBD1. J gave up 7 bases and V 2 bases, and 8 bases lay outside the gene matches. The CDR3 has 14 residues. CDR1 is GTSNPN and CDR2 is SVGIG in the germline V gene (reference sequence). CDR3 sequence reads: CAWSRWTGVIEAFF. For the CDR3, the DNA is TGTGCCTGGAGTCGATGGACAGGGGTAATTGAAGCTTTCTTT.

The chain links TRBV11-3 to TRBJ1-1; 8 bases are a match to TRBD1. CDR1 is SGHNT, CDR2 YENEEA, per germline. V gave up 5 bases and J gave up 10 bases; unmatched junction bases: 9. The CDR3 has 13 residues. CDR3 sequence: CASSPRTGLRAFF. CDR3 in DNA: TGTGCCAGCAGCCCGAGGACAGGGTTGAGAGCTTTCTTT. The full variable domain, completed using reference TRBV11-3 and TRBJ1-1, is EAGVVQSPRYKIIEKKQPVAFWCNPISGHNTLYWYLQNLGQGPELLIRYENEEAVDDSQLPKDRFSAERLKGVDSTLKIQPAELGDSAVYLCASSPRTGLRAFFGQGTRLTVV.

The chain uses TRBV25-1 and TRBJ2-1; 11 bases are a match to TRBD2. Germline lookup yields CDR1 MGHDK and CDR2 SYGVNS. Trimming took 3 bases from V and 8 from J; bases not matched to a gene: 9. This CDR3 has 16 amino acids. Here the CDR3 DNA reads TGTGCCAGCAGTGACCCACTAGCGGGAGTTTTCCATGAGCAGTTCTTC. The encoded protein is CASSDPLAGVFHEQFF.

This chain joins TRBV27 and TRBJ1-2, with a possible D match to TRBD1 (5 bases). Trimming pared 3 bases from V and 3 bases from J, leaving 11 bases between. From germline, CDR1 is MNHEY and CDR2 SMNVEV (reference sequence). The CDR3 loop spans 14 amino acids. CDR3 in DNA: TGTGCCAGCAGTTTCCGGTCAGGGTACTATGGCTACACCTTC. Translated: CASSFRSGYYGYTF.

The chain combines TRBV7-7 with TRBJ1-5; no clear D gene. Germline loops: CDR1 SSHAT, CDR2 FNYEAQ (reference sequence). This CDR3 comprises 19 residues. The ends were cut back, 4 bases at V and 0 bases at J, with 22 bases in the middle. CDR3 sequence reads: CASSSPDEPRKNSNQPQHF. In nucleotides, the CDR3 is TGTGCCAGCAGCTCCCCCGATGAGCCCCGAAAGAATAGCAATCAGCCCCAGCATTTT. Together with reference TRBV7-7 and TRBJ1-5, the CDR3 gives the full variable domain: GAGVSQSPRYKVTKRGQDVTLRCDPISSHATLYWYQQALGQGPEFLTYFNYEAQPDKSGLPSDRFSAERPEGSISTLTIQRTEQRDSAMYRCASSSPDEPRKNSNQPQHFGDGTRLSIL.